A single sample gave rise to the 28 T cell receptor beta chains below, sequenced in a study of Ad26.COV2.S vaccination and SARS-CoV-2 variants. The method was immunoSEQ multiplex PCR; TCRdb's version includes in-frame clones alone and lacks a portion of them. The data show 300,000 to 500,000 clones, 88% seen once. Indicated treatment: about 20 received Ad26.COV2.S at low or high dose, single or two shots; five or six received placebo; per-sample allocation not given. Collection of the samples took place on day 63 after the first injection of vaccine or placebo. Source: peripheral blood, taken in a trial of Ad26.COV2.S vaccine versus placebo. These receptors came from a person aged 18-65 years who received the Ad26.COV2.S COVID-19 vaccine or a placebo.

The V gene is TRBV18, the J gene TRBJ2-5, with TRBD1 as a possible D gene (5 bases). This CDR3 spans 16 amino acids. CDR1 and CDR2 from the germline V gene are KGHSH and LQKENI. V shed 0 bases and J shed 5 bases, with 16 bases lying between them. The CDR3 spells CASSPPGRALEETQYF. Written as DNA, the CDR3 is TGTGCCAGCTCACCACCCGGCAGGGCCCTGGAGGAGACCCAGTACTTC. The entire variable domain, with the rest obtained from reference TRBV18 and TRBJ2-5, is as follows: NAGVMQNPRHLVRRRGQEARLRCSPMKGHSHVYWYRQLPEEGLKFMVYLQKENIIDESGMPKERFSAEFPKEGPSILRIQQVVRGDSAAYFCASSPPGRALEETQYFGPGTRLLVL.

The sample holds a few counts of this clone. The chain joins TRBV9 to TRBJ2-2; the D gene is possibly TRBD1 (5 bases). Trimming cost V 1 base and J 4 bases, with 23 bases left between them. This CDR3 has 19 residues. Germline-derived CDR1 and CDR2 are SGDLS and YYNGEE. The DNA for the CDR3 is TGTGCCAGCAGCGTAACTCAGGGCCGGGTGAAGTTGGTCACCGGGGAGCTGTTTTTT. Protein sequence: CASSVTQGRVKLVTGELFF.

This clone was picked up one time. V and J are TRBV29-1 and TRBJ1-1, with 7 bases fitting TRBD1. Looked up from germline, CDR1 is SQVTM and CDR2 is ANQGSEA. V trimming: 3 bases; J trimming: 4 bases; junction bases outside the gene matches: 5. The CDR3 extends over 13 amino acids. CDR3: CSVDSGGSTEAFF. In DNA, the CDR3 is TGCAGCGTTGACTCAGGGGGAAGCACTGAAGCTTTCTTT.

This chain uses TRBV5-1 with TRBJ2-3, with 10 bases aligning to TRBD2. Trimming at V came to 4 bases and at J to 5 bases, leaving 4 bases not matched to a gene. CDR1 SGHRS and CDR2 YFSETQ come from the germline V gene. This CDR3 comprises 14 residues. Here the CDR3 DNA reads TGCGCCAGCAGCCTGGGGACTAGCGAAGATACGCAGTATTTT. Protein sequence: CASSLGTSEDTQYF.

The rearrangement uses TRBV7-8 and TRBJ1-6; D perhaps matches TRBD1 (5 bases). Germline loops: CDR1 SGHVS, CDR2 FQNEAQ. Deletions cut 1 base from V and 8 bases from J, with 15 bases between. The CDR3 length is 16 residues. CDR3 region: CASSLERGGLDSPLHF. The CDR3 coding sequence is TGTGCCAGCAGCTTAGAACGGGGGGGTTTGGATTCACCCCTCCACTTT.

The chain couples TRBV10-2 to TRBJ1-3; no reliable D call. Germline CDR1 and CDR2: WSHSY and SAAADI. The length of the CDR3 is 13 residues. V lost 5 bases and J lost 2, with 7 bases in between. In DNA form, the CDR3 reads TGCGCCAGCAGTAGCGGGACTGGAAACACCATATATTTT. Encoded protein: CASSSGTGNTIYF.

This chain joins TRBV28 and TRBJ2-7; the D gene is possibly TRBD1 (6 bases). The ends were cut back, 6 bases at V and 1 base at J, with 13 bases in the middle. CDR1 is MDHEN and CDR2 is SYDVKM in the germline V gene. The CDR3 is made up of 14 amino acids. CDR3 sequence: CASSISQGSYEQYF. The CDR3 DNA is TGTGCCAGCAGCATCTCACAGGGTTCCTACGAGCAGTACTTC. The full variable domain, with the rest looked up from reference TRBV28 and TRBJ2-7, is DVKVTQSSRYLVKRTGEKVFLECVQDMDHENMFWYRQDPGLGLRLIYFSYDVKMKEKGDIPEGYSVSREKKERFSLILESASTNQTSMYLCASSISQGSYEQYFGPGTRLTVT.

The gene calls are TRBV30 and TRBJ1-4; unclear D gene. Trimming removed 3 bases from V and 8 bases from J, with 10 bases in between. This CDR3 is built from 12 residues. Germline assignment: CDR1 GTSNPN and CDR2 SVGIG (reference sequence). DNA of the CDR3: TGTGCCTGGAGCGCCTTGAAGGAAAAACTGTTTTTT. As protein: CAWSALKEKLFF.

The rearrangement uses TRBV5-6 and TRBJ2-7; 8 bases are shared with TRBD1. Trimming cost V 4 bases and J 5 bases; bases outside gene matches: 8. The germline CDR1 and CDR2 sequences are SGHDT and YYEEEE. The CDR3 extends over 14 amino acids. CDR3 region: CASSAGQATHEQYF. The CDR3 DNA is TGTGCCAGCAGCGCGGGACAGGCTACCCACGAGCAGTACTTC.

The chain has TRBV3-1 (or the pseudogene TRBV3-2) and TRBJ1-1; no clear D. CDR3 length: 13 residues. CDR1 is LGHDT and CDR2 is YNNKEL in the germline V gene (reference sequence). Trimming cost V 6 bases and J 1 base, with 9 bases left between them. The chain's CDR3 is CASREDRNTEAFF. The CDR3 DNA reads as TGTGCCAGCAGAGAGGACCGGAACACTGAAGCTTTCTTT.

This chain joins TRBV24-1 and TRBJ2-2; 8 nucleotides align to TRBD1. The germline V gene encodes CDR1 KGHDR and CDR2 SFDVKD. J lost 2 bases, V lost 3 bases, and 4 bases had no gene match. This CDR3 spans 16 amino acids. The CDR3, as DNA: TGTGCCACCAGTGATCAAGGACAGGGCAACACCGGGGAGCTGTTTTTT. This codes for CATSDQGQGNTGELFF.

V and J are TRBV5-4 and TRBJ2-1; TRBD2 might be the D (6 bases). The V end was cut by 2 bases, the J end by 9 bases, with 15 bases between. Germline V CDR1 and CDR2: SGHNT, YYREEE (reference sequence). The CDR3 is 14 residues long. The DNA for the CDR3 is TGTGCCAGCAGCTTAGGGATAGGGAGGACTGAGCAGTTCTTC. Protein sequence: CASSLGIGRTEQFF. The variable domain in full, with the rest retrieved from reference TRBV5-4 and TRBJ2-1, is ETGVTQSPTHLIKTRGQQVTLRCSSQSGHNTVSWYQQALGQGPQFIFQYYREEENGRGNFPPRFSGLQFPNYSSELNVNALELDDSALYLCASSLGIGRTEQFFGPGTRLTVL.

This chain uses TRBV6-6 with TRBJ1-2; no definite D call. V was pared by 2 bases and J by 10 bases, with 8 bases between. There are 11 residues in the CDR3. CDR1 and CDR2 (germline): MNHNY, SVGAGI (reference sequence). CDR3 amino acids: CASSYAEDYTF. The CDR3 DNA is TGTGCCAGCAGTTACGCAGAAGACTACACCTTC.

V and J are TRBV6-5 and TRBJ1-1, with D tentatively TRBD1 (6 bases). The V end lost 7 bases, the J end lost 11 bases, and 14 bases lay between the germline ends. The germline CDR1 and CDR2 sequences are MNHEY and SVGAGI. This CDR3 is built from 11 residues. The chain's CDR3 is CASTVQGKAFF. CDR3 in DNA: TGTGCCAGCACCGTACAGGGTAAGGCTTTCTTT.

CDR3 sequence reads: CASSENRGGGQPQHF. CDR3 nucleotide sequence: TGTGCCAGCAGTGAAAATCGGGGAGGTGGTCAGCCCCAGCATTTT. This chain uses TRBV2 with TRBJ1-5; no clear D. The CDR3 totals 15 residues. CDR1 is SNHLY and CDR2 is FYNNEI in the germline V gene. Trimming shortened V by 2 bases and J by 6 bases, and 14 bases separated the two germline ends. The complete variable domain, with remaining parts taken from reference TRBV2 and TRBJ1-5, reads EPEVTQTPSHQVTQMGQEVILRCVPISNHLYFYWYRQILGQKVEFLVSFYNNEISEKSEIFDDQFSVERPDGSNFTLKIRSTKLEDSAMYFCASSENRGGGQPQHFGDGTRLSIL.

The J gene is TRBJ1-6, the V gene TRBV15; D uncertain. From germline, CDR1 is LNHNV and CDR2 YYDKDF (reference sequence). The CDR3 sequence is 12 residues long. V dropped 0 bases and J dropped 8 bases, with 2 bases sitting between them. The CDR3 spells CATSREYSPLHF. CDR3 DNA: TGTGCCACCAGCAGAGAGTATTCACCCCTCCACTTT.

The J gene is TRBJ1-2, the V gene TRBV24-1; weak D call: TRBD1 (6 bases). V gave up 3 bases and J gave up 8 bases, with 12 bases separating them. The CDR3 is 13 residues long. Germline V lookup: CDR1 KGHDR, CDR2 SFDVKD. DNA for the CDR3: TGTGCCACCAGTGATCCACAGGGTCGAGGCTACACCTTC. Translation gives CATSDPQGRGYTF.

This chain connects TRBV5-4 to TRBJ2-3; D may be TRBD1 (5 bases). V was shortened by 1 base and J by 2 bases, with 17 bases between the two germline ends. Germline V gene data show CDR1 as SGHNT and CDR2 as YYREEE (reference sequence). CDR3 length: 17 residues. DNA of the CDR3: TGTGCCAGCAGCTTGAAGCCGACCTGGGGCTCCACAGATACGCAGTATTTT. Protein product: CASSLKPTWGSTDTQYF.

This clone has just one count. At the DNA level, this CDR3 is encoded by other sequences in the same sample as well. The rearrangement uses TRBV7-2 and TRBJ2-2; D possibly corresponds to TRBD2 (5 bases). In germline, CDR1 is SGHTA, CDR2 FQGNSA. The CDR3 totals 13 residues. The V gene lost 1 base and the J gene lost 7 bases, with 7 bases spanning the gap. This chain's CDR3 is CASSLGGSGELFF. CDR3 bases: TGTGCCAGCAGCTTAGGAGGGAGCGGGGAGCTGTTTTTT.

The genes are TRBV6-4 and TRBJ1-6, with 10 positions matching TRBD1. Germline assignment: CDR1 MRHNA and CDR2 SNTAGT. This CDR3 spans 14 amino acids. V gave up 6 bases and J gave up 6 bases; unmatched junction bases: 2. CDR3 in amino acids: CASRGTGANSPLHF. CDR3 coding DNA: TGTGCCAGCAGGGGGACAGGGGCTAATTCACCCCTCCACTTT.

This chain connects TRBV27 to TRBJ1-5; 8 bases map to TRBD1. The CDR3 is 14 amino acids. CDR1 and CDR2 (germline): MNHEY, SMNVEV (reference sequence). Losses at the gene ends were 4 bases for V and 6 bases for J; bases not matched to a gene: 5. CDR3: CASSSAGGTQPQHF. CDR3 sequence (DNA): TGTGCCAGCAGTTCCGCAGGGGGCACTCAGCCCCAGCATTTT.

This sequence joins TRBV19 and TRBJ1-1, with 9 bases identical to TRBD1. The CDR3 runs to 14 residues. Trimming cost V 6 bases and J 1 base; bases outside gene matches: 3. The germline CDR1 and CDR2 sequences are LNHDA and SQIVND (reference sequence). The CDR3 sequence: CASRWTGENTEAFF. In nucleotides, the CDR3 is TGTGCCAGTAGATGGACAGGGGAGAACACTGAAGCTTTCTTT.

The chain carries TRBV5-6 and TRBJ1-1; D unclear. The CDR3 loop spans 14 amino acids. V lost 3 bases and J 3 bases, leaving 12 bases between the germline ends. Germline values: CDR1 SGHDT, CDR2 YYEEEE. The CDR3 DNA reads TGTGCCAGCAGCTGGGGATTCGGGGACACTGAAGCTTTCTTT. This gives the protein CASSWGFGDTEAFF. The variable domain in full, completed from reference TRBV5-6 and TRBJ1-1, reads DAGVTQSPTHLIKTRGQQVTLRCSPKSGHDTVSWYQQALGQGPQFIFQYYEEEERQRGNFPDRFSGHQFPNYSSELNVNALLLGDSALYLCASSWGFGDTEAFFGQGTRLTVV.

This clone was seen a handful of times. The genes are TRBV7-2 and TRBJ2-4; D uncertain. The CDR3 length is 13 residues. V dropped 1 base and J dropped 7 bases, with 8 bases sitting between them. Per the germline V gene, CDR1 is SGHTA and CDR2 is FQGNSA. The CDR3 DNA is TGTGCCAGCAGCTTAGTGCCTGGGAACATTCAGTACTTC. Its protein is CASSLVPGNIQYF.

V gene TRBV19 combines with J gene TRBJ1-1, with 8 bases fitting TRBD1. The germline V gene encodes CDR1 LNHDA and CDR2 SQIVND (reference sequence). J gave up 2 bases and V 5 bases, and 7 bases lay outside the gene matches. This CDR3 contains 15 residues. CDR3 nucleotide sequence: TGTGCCAGTAGTGGTCAGACAGGGGAAAACACTGAAGCTTTCTTT. Protein product: CASSGQTGENTEAFF.

V is TRBV5-5 and J is TRBJ1-2; tentatively, D is TRBD1 (5 bases). The CDR3 covers 13 residues. V dropped 4 bases and J dropped 5 bases, with 12 bases sitting between them. The germline gives CDR1 SGHKS, CDR2 YYEKEE (reference sequence). The DNA of the CDR3 is TGTGCCAGCAGCCCTCCCGGGGCTTATGGCTACACCTTC. Translated: CASSPPGAYGYTF.

The rearrangement joins TRBV29-1 to TRBJ1-1, with 10 bases aligning to TRBD1. Germline trimming cut 5 bases from V and 3 bases from J; bases unmatched to any gene: 3. The CDR3 sequence is 13 residues long. Germline V gene lookup returns CDR1 SQVTM and CDR2 ANQGSEA. The CDR3 is CSVRTGGDTEAFF. CDR3 DNA: TGCAGCGTTCGGACAGGGGGGGACACTGAAGCTTTCTTT.

The chain uses TRBV5-1 and TRBJ1-6, with D perhaps TRBD1 (5 bases). This CDR3 is built from 15 residues. Trimming took 1 base from V and 6 from J, leaving 11 bases between them. Germline V gives CDR1 SGHRS, CDR2 YFSETQ. The CDR3 loop is CASSLLPGINSPLHF. The CDR3 coding sequence is TGCGCCAGCAGCTTGCTTCCAGGGATTAATTCACCCCTCCACTTT. Full variable domain (outside the CDR3, taken from reference TRBV5-1 and TRBJ1-6): KAGVTQTPRYLIKTRGQQVTLSCSPISGHRSVSWYQQTPGQGLQFLFEYFSETQRNKGNFPGRFSGRQFSNSRSEMNVSTLELGDSALYLCASSLLPGINSPLHFGNGTRLTVT.